Sequencing of this T cell receptor beta chain was carried out in a study of blood T cell repertoires in COVID-19. In the study overall: Italy, Spain and the United States were the sources of the convalescent and acute COVID-19 samples. From T cells, B-cell-depleted T cells, or PBMCs came the material, which was cDNA or gDNA.

V was shortened by 0 bases and J by 0 bases, with 7 bases between the two germline ends. The V gene's germline CDR1 is SGHKS and CDR2 YYEKEE (reference sequence). There are 16 residues in the CDR3. Patients in Seattle were enrolled during active infection, then followed longitudinally. Authors' analysis steps: Nucleated cell counts were estimated from reference gene primer amplification. Sequenced by immunoSEQ multiplex PCR; TCRdb stores in-frame clones only, minus some. V and J calls and clone size follow that table, whereas D and trimming were derived from the DNA. The sample includes about 160,000 clones, around 83% seen only once; the top ten take more than 5%.

The chain uses TRBV5-5 and TRBJ1-6; D call uncertain. The receptor was isolated from a woman in her forties or fifties with COVID-19, enrolled during active disease. Sequencing input: peripheral blood. The CDR3 bases are TGTGCCAGCAGCTTGGCTGCAGGCTCCTATAATTCACCCCTCCACTTT. It yields the protein CASSLAAGSYNSPLHF.